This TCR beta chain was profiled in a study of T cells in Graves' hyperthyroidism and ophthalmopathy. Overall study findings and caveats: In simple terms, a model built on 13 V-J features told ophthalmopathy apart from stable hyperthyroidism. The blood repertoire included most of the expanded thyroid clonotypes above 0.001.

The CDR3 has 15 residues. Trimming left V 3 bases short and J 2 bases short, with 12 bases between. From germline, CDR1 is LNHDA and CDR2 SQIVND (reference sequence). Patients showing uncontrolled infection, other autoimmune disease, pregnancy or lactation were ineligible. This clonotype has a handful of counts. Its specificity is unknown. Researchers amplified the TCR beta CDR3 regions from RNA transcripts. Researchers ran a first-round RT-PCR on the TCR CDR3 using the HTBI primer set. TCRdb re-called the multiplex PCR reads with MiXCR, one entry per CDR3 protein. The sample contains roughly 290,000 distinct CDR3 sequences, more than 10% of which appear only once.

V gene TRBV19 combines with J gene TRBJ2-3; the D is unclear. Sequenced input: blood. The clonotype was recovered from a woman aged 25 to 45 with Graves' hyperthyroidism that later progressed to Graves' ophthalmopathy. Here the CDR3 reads CASSMDASFTDTQYF. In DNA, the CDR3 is TGTGCCAGTAGTATGGACGCCTCATTCACAGATACGCAGTATTTT. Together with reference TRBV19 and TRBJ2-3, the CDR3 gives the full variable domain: DGGITQSPKYLFRKEGQNVTLSCEQNLNHDAMYWYRQDPGQGLRLIYYSQIVNDFQKGDIAEGYSVSREKKESFPLTVTSAQKNPTAFYLCASSMDASFTDTQYFGPGTRLTVL.